This TCR beta chain came from a study of T-cell memory formation after mild COVID-19. The trim removed 4 bases at V and 1 base at J, leaving 0 bases unmatched. Looked up from germline, CDR1 is SNHLY and CDR2 is FYNNEI. There are 15 residues in the CDR3. TCRdb itself ran the 5' RACE reads through MiXCR, one entry per CDR3 protein. The sample holds roughly 300,000 distinct CDR3 sequences; 8% to 9% are singletons and the top ten take 22%. This TCR was recovered from a man aged 18 to 30 who had mild COVID-19 (a few samples of this study predate the infection). Cell type and time point are not known. The chain combines TRBV2 with TRBJ1-4; 10 bases are a match to TRBD1. The sequenced sample was PBMCs or a T cell subset sorted from them (not recorded which). The CDR3 region is CASSGDRGTNEKLFF. In nucleotides, the CDR3 is TGTGCCAGCAGTGGGGACAGGGGAACTAATGAAAAACTGTTTTTT. Full variable domain (rest looked up from reference TRBV2 and TRBJ1-4): EPEVTQTPSHQVTQMGQEVILRCVPISNHLYFYWYRQILGQKVEFLVSFYNNEISEKSEIFDDQFSVERPDGSNFTLKIRSTKLEDSAMYFCASSGDRGTNEKLFFGSGTQLSVL.